This T cell receptor (beta chain) came from a study of PD-L1 blockade in urothelial cancer. Whole-study context: When patients started atezolizumab at some point between 2013 and 2014, it was given at 1,200 mg intravenously every 3 weeks.

Germline V gene lookup returns CDR1 MDHEN and CDR2 SYDVKM. The length of the CDR3 is 13 residues. Trimming cost V 5 bases and J 8 bases, with 15 bases left between them. Some clones are missing from TCRdb's copy, which holds only in-frame ones; the method was immunoSEQ multiplex PCR. The table records about 87,000 clones, roughly 84% of them present only once. The time point: pretreatment peripheral blood. Specimen: PBMCs, collected around atezolizumab (anti-PD-L1) treatment. The sequence came from a man aged 55 to 70 with urothelial cancer. The V and J genes are TRBV28 and TRBJ1-2; maybe TRBD1 (6 bases). The CDR3 reads CASSGAQGHGYTF. In nucleotides, the CDR3 is TGTGCCAGCAGTGGAGCCCAGGGGCACGGCTACACCTTC.